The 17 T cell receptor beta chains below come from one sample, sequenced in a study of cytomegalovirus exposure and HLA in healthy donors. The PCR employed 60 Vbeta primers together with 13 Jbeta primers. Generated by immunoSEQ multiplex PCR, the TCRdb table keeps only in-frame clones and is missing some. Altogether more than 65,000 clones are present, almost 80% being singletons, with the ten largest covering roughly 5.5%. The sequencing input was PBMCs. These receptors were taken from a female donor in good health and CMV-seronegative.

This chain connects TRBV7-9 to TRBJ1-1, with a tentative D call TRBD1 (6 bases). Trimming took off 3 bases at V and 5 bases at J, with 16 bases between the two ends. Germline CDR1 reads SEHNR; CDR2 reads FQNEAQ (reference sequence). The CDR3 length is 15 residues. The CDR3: CASSLGVDSWTEAFF. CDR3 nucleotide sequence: TGTGCCAGCAGCTTGGGGGTGGACAGCTGGACTGAAGCTTTCTTT.

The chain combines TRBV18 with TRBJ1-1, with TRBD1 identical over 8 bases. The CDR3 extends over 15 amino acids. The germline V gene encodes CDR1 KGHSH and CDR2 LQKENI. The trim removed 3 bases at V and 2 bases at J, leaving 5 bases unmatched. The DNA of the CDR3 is TGTGCCAGCTCACCTTACAGGGGGGAAAACACTGAAGCTTTCTTT. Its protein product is CASSPYRGENTEAFF.

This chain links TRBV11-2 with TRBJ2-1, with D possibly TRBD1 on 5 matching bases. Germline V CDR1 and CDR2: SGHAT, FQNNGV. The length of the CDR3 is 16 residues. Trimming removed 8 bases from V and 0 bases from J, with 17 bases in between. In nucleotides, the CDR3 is TGTGCCAGCGGCGAAGGGGAAAGAAGCTCCTACAATGAGCAGTTCTTC. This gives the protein CASGEGERSSYNEQFF.

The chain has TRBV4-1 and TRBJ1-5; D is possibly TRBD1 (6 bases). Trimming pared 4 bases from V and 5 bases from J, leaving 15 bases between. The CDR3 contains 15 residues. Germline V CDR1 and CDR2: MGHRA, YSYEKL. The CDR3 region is CASSPFRGGDQPQHF. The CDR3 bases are TGCGCCAGCAGCCCCTTCCGGGGGGGCGATCAGCCCCAGCATTTT.

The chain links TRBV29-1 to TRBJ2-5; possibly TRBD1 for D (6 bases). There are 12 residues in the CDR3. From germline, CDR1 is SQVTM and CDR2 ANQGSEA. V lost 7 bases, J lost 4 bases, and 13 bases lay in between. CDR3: CSGRTVGETQYF. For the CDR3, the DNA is TGCAGCGGCAGGACAGTGGGAGAGACCCAGTACTTC. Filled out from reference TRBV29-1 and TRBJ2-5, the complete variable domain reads SAVISQKPSRDICQRGTSLTIQCQVDSQVTMMFWYRQQPGQSLTLIATANQGSEATYESGFVIDKFPISRPNLTFSTLTVSNMSPEDSSIYLCSGRTVGETQYFGPGTRLLVL.

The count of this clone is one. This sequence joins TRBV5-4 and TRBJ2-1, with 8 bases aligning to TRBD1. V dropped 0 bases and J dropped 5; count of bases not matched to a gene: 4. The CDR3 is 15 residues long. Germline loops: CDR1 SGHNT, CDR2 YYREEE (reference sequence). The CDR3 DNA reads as TGTGCCAGCAGCTTGGCTCAGGGGGCGCACAATGAGCAGTTCTTC. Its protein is CASSLAQGAHNEQFF.

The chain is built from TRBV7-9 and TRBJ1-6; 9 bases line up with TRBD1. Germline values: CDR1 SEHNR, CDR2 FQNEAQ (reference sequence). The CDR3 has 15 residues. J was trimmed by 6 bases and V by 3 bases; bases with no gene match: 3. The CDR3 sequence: CASSFDRGSNSPLHF. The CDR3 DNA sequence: TGTGCCAGCAGCTTTGACAGGGGGAGTAATTCACCCCTCCACTTT. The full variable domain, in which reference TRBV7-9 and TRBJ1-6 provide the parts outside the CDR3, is DTGVSQNPRHKITKRGQNVTFRCDPISEHNRLYWYRQTLGQGPEFLTYFQNEAQLEKSRLLSDRFSAERPKGSFSTLEIQRTEQGDSAMYLCASSFDRGSNSPLHFGNGTRLTVT.

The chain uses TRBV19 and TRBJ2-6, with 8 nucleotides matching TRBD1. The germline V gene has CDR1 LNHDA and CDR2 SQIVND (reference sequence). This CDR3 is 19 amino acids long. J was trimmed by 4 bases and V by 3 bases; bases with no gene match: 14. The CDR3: CASSMFGQGPPGGANVLTF. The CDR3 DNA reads TGTGCCAGTAGTATGTTTGGACAGGGACCCCCGGGAGGGGCCAACGTCCTGACTTTC.

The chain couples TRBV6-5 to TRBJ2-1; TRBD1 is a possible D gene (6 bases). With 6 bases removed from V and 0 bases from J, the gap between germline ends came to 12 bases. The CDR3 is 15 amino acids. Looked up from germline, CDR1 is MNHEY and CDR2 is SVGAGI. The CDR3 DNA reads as TGTGCCAGCAGCGACGGGACACCCTCCTACAATGAGCAGTTCTTC. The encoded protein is CASSDGTPSYNEQFF.

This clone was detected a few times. CDR3 in DNA: TGCGCCAGCAGCCAAAGCTTTCCCGGGACTCTACAAGAGACCCAGTACTTC. Translating gives CASSQSFPGTLQETQYF. This chain uses TRBV4-1 with TRBJ2-5, with D perhaps matching TRBD2 (6 bases). V lost 2 bases to trimming and J lost 2 bases, with 18 bases between them. This CDR3 contains 17 residues. Germline V gene sequence: CDR1 MGHRA, CDR2 YSYEKL.

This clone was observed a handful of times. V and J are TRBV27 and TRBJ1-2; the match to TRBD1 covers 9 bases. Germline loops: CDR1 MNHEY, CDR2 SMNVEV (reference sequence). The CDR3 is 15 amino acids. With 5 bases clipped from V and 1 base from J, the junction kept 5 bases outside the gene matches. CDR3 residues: CASSPGTGSNYGYTF. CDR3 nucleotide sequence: TGTGCCAGCAGTCCCGGGACAGGGAGTAACTATGGCTACACCTTC.

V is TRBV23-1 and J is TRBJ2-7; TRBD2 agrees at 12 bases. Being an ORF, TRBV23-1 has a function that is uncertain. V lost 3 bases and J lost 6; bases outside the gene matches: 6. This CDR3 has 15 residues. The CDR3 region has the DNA TGCGCCAGCAGTCACCAGACTAGCGGGGGCACCGAGCAGTACTTC. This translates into CASSHQTSGGTEQYF.

The CDR3 here is CASTRGTDTQYF. CDR3 sequence (DNA): TGTGCCAGCACGAGGGGCACAGATACGCAGTATTTT. The genes are TRBV7-2 and TRBJ2-3, with a possible D match to TRBD2 (5 bases). Germline V gene data show CDR1 as SGHTA and CDR2 as FQGNSA. With 7 bases removed from V and 1 base from J, the gap between germline ends came to 6 bases. The length of the CDR3 is 12 residues.

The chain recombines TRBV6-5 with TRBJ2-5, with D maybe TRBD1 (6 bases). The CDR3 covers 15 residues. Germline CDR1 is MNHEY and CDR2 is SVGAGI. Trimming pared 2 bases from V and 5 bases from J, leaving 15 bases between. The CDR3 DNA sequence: TGTGCCAGCAGTTACGGCCAGGGGAATTTGGAGACCCAGTACTTC. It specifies CASSYGQGNLETQYF.

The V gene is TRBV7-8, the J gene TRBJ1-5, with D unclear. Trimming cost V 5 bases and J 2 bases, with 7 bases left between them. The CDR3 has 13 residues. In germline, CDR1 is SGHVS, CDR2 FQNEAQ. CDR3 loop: CASSLMGNQPQHF. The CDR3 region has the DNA TGTGCCAGCAGCCTAATGGGCAATCAGCCCCAGCATTTT.

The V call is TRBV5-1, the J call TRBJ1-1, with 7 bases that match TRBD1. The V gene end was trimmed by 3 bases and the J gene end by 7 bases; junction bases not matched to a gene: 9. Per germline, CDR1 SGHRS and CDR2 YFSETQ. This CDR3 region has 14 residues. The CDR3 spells CASSYDRVGNEAFF. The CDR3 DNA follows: TGCGCCAGCAGCTACGACAGGGTGGGTAATGAAGCTTTCTTT.

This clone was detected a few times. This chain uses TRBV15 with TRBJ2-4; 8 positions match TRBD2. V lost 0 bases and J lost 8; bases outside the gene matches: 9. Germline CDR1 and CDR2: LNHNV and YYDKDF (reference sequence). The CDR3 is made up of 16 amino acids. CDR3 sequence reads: CATSREGGSGKDIQYF. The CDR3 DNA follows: TGTGCCACCAGCAGAGAGGGGGGTAGCGGGAAGGACATTCAGTACTTC.